One sample yielded the 20 T cell receptor beta chains listed below, sequenced in a study of beta chain features in type 1 diabetes. Expressed TCRB transcripts were sequenced because the entire RNA isolate underwent reverse transcription. TCRdb's table, derived via immunoSEQ multiplex PCR, lists solely in-frame clones and lacks some. The table includes 200,000 to 250,000 clones, over 65% detected once. Sequencing input: naive CD4+ T cells from blood. These receptors all come from a man aged 25-45 years in good health.

V is TRBV7-2 and J is TRBJ1-5; D uncertain. Germline assignment: CDR1 SGHTA and CDR2 FQGNSA. Trimming shortened V by 1 base and J by 9 bases, and 10 bases separated the two germline ends. This CDR3 region has 13 residues. Here the CDR3 DNA reads TGTGCCAGCAGCTTAGGTCGCAGGCCGCCCCAGCATTTT. Translated: CASSLGRRPPQHF.

Only a few counts were recorded for this clone. The CDR3 sequence is CASSKTSGQETQYF. The CDR3 DNA is TGTGCCAGCAGCAAGACTAGCGGCCAAGAGACCCAGTACTTC. The chain joins TRBV7-2 to TRBJ2-5, with TRBD2 matching 9 bases. The junction had 2 bases not matched to a gene; V was cut back by 5 bases and J by 1 base. Germline loops: CDR1 SGHTA, CDR2 FQGNSA. The CDR3 sequence is 14 residues long.

This clone was counted between two and nine times. The chain couples TRBV30 to TRBJ2-1; no clear D. The CDR3 is 13 residues long. The germline V and J ends were trimmed by 0 bases and 7 bases, with 10 bases remaining between them. Germline values: CDR1 GTSNPN, CDR2 SVGIG (reference sequence). CDR3: CAWSVGNGNEQFF. CDR3 nucleotides: TGTGCCTGGAGTGTGGGGAATGGGAATGAGCAGTTCTTC.

The rearrangement uses TRBV7-2 and TRBJ2-3, with 11 bases fitting TRBD2. CDR1 SGHTA and CDR2 FQGNSA come from the germline V gene. The ends lost 10 bases at V and 3 bases at J; junction bases unmatched: 3. This CDR3 comprises 13 residues. Here the CDR3 DNA reads TGTGCCACCATAGCGGGAGGGACAGATACGCAGTATTTT. Translated: CATIAGGTDTQYF.

This clone has just a few counts. The V gene is TRBV9, the J gene TRBJ2-1, with D possibly being TRBD1 (6 bases). This CDR3 is 15 amino acids long. Trimming removed 0 bases at V and 7 bases at J, with 14 bases between. Germline V gives CDR1 SGDLS, CDR2 YYNGEE. DNA for the CDR3: TGTGCCAGCAGCGTAGCAGTACTCCAGGGGAATGAGCAGTTCTTC. This sequence encodes CASSVAVLQGNEQFF. The variable domain in full, completed from reference TRBV9 and TRBJ2-1, reads DSGVTQTPKHLITATGQRVTLRCSPRSGDLSVYWYQQSLDQGLQFLIQYYNGEERAKGNILERFSAQQFPDLHSELNLSSLELGDSALYFCASSVAVLQGNEQFFGPGTRLTVL.

The chain links TRBV30 to TRBJ2-1; 10 bases align to TRBD1. The junction had 3 bases not matched to a gene; V was cut back by 2 bases and J by 8 bases. CDR1 is GTSNPN, CDR2 SVGIG, per germline (reference sequence). This CDR3 region has 13 residues. The CDR3 bases are TGTGCCTGGAGTAGGGACAGGGGTGATGAGCAGTTCTTC. It encodes CAWSRDRGDEQFF.

The chain employs TRBV19 and TRBJ2-3; 8 bases align to TRBD1. The CDR3 is 15 residues long. V lost 6 bases to trimming and J lost 3 bases; unmatched junction nucleotides: 8. CDR1 LNHDA and CDR2 SQIVND come from the germline V gene (reference sequence). The CDR3 here is CASSLQGVLTDTQYF. The CDR3 DNA follows: TGTGCCAGTAGCCTACAGGGGGTTTTGACAGATACGCAGTATTTT.

V and J are TRBV30 and TRBJ2-7; a possible D gene is TRBD2 (5 bases). The CDR3 contains 13 residues. CDR1 and CDR2 from the germline V gene are GTSNPN and SVGIG (reference sequence). The V end was cut by 2 bases, the J end by 3 bases, with 11 bases between. The CDR3 sequence is CAWSRDTDYEQYF. As DNA, the CDR3 is TGTGCCTGGAGTCGGGATACAGACTACGAGCAGTACTTC.

The chain is built from TRBV29-1 and TRBJ1-2, with D possibly matching TRBD1 (5 bases). The CDR3 totals 13 residues. Germline V gene data show CDR1 as SQVTM and CDR2 as ANQGSEA. V dropped 3 bases and J dropped 4 bases, with 12 bases sitting between them. The CDR3 coding sequence is TGCAGCGTTGAGGAAAGGGGCGCCTATGGCTACACCTTC. Translation: CSVEERGAYGYTF.

The V and J genes are TRBV9 and TRBJ2-5; D unclear. Germline V CDR1 and CDR2: SGDLS, YYNGEE. The CDR3 is 15 residues long. V lost 4 bases and J lost 7, with 20 bases in between. As DNA, the CDR3 is TGTGCCAGCAGCCCGTCGACCCGACCTTTAGGGACCCAGTACTTC. Protein product: CASSPSTRPLGTQYF.

The chain carries TRBV7-2 and TRBJ2-5; TRBD1 aligns across 7 bases. The CDR3 runs to 12 residues. CDR1 is SGHTA and CDR2 is FQGNSA in the germline V gene. Trimming removed 8 bases from V and 7 bases from J; junction bases left unmatched: 7. The CDR3 DNA sequence: TGTGCCAGCCAGGGACAGACCGTGACCCAGTACTTC. Translated: CASQGQTVTQYF.

The gene calls are TRBV13 and TRBJ2-5; D is uncertain. CDR1 and CDR2 (germline): PRHDT, FYEKMQ (reference sequence). Trimming shortened V by 6 bases and J by 7 bases, and 21 bases separated the two germline ends. CDR3 length: 15 residues. CDR3 bases: TGTGCCAGCAGTAGAAGGGCACTACATGATTTGACCCAGTACTTC. Amino acids: CASSRRALHDLTQYF.

This rearrangement joins TRBV30 to TRBJ1-1; D is unresolved. The CDR3 length is 13 residues. V lost 0 bases and J lost 3, with 8 bases in between. Germline-derived CDR1 and CDR2 are GTSNPN and SVGIG (reference sequence). The CDR3 DNA reads TGTGCCTGGAGTGTAGGTTGGGACACTGAAGCTTTCTTT. This translates into CAWSVGWDTEAFF.

J is TRBJ2-2 and V is TRBV29-1, with TRBD1 matching over 9 bases. From germline, CDR1 is SQVTM and CDR2 ANQGSEA. The CDR3 length is 14 residues. J lost 5 bases, V lost 0 bases, and 1 base had no gene match. The CDR3 sequence: CSVEEQGATGELFF. The CDR3, as DNA: TGCAGCGTTGAAGAACAGGGGGCAACCGGGGAGCTGTTTTTT.

The rearrangement links TRBV19 to TRBJ1-5; D ambiguous. The V gene lost 1 base and the J gene lost 1 base, with 8 bases spanning the gap. CDR1 is LNHDA and CDR2 is SQIVND in the germline V gene (reference sequence). The CDR3 spans 15 residues. CDR3 in amino acids: CASSIADNSNQPQHF. CDR3 DNA: TGTGCCAGTAGTATAGCAGATAACAGCAATCAGCCCCAGCATTTT. The full variable domain, with the rest looked up from reference TRBV19 and TRBJ1-5, is DGGITQSPKYLFRKEGQNVTLSCEQNLNHDAMYWYRQDPGQGLRLIYYSQIVNDFQKGDIAEGYSVSREKKESFPLTVTSAQKNPTAFYLCASSIADNSNQPQHFGDGTRLSIL.

A few counts support this clone. The chain employs TRBV9 and TRBJ1-1, with D possibly being TRBD1 (5 bases). The V end was cut by 2 bases, the J end by 4 bases, with 12 bases between. The CDR3 extends over 14 amino acids. From germline, CDR1 is SGDLS and CDR2 YYNGEE. CDR3 DNA sequence: TGTGCCAGCAGCGTTGTACGTGGGGGCACTGAAGCTTTCTTT. The encoded protein is CASSVVRGGTEAFF.

This CDR3 reads CAWSPVAAYEQYF. The CDR3 DNA sequence: TGTGCCTGGAGTCCCGTAGCGGCCTACGAGCAGTACTTC. The rearrangement links TRBV30 to TRBJ2-7, with D possibly being TRBD2 (6 bases). Per the germline V gene, CDR1 is GTSNPN and CDR2 is SVGIG (reference sequence). The CDR3 length is 13 residues. Trimming pared 2 bases from V and 2 bases from J, leaving 10 bases between.

This chain uses TRBV5-1 with TRBJ1-1; D is unclear. The CDR3 has 12 residues. Between the trimmed V and J ends, which lost 2 bases and 2 bases, there was a span of 4 bases. Germline V lookup: CDR1 SGHRS, CDR2 YFSETQ. CDR3 DNA: TGCGCCAGCAGCTTTGAAAACACTGAAGCTTTCTTT. It translates to CASSFENTEAFF.

This clone was seen only a few times. Other DNA sequences in this sample translate to the same CDR3. This chain links TRBV4-1 with TRBJ2-3; D uncertain. CDR1 and CDR2 from the germline V gene are MGHRA and YSYEKL. Trimming cost V 1 base and J 4 bases, with 3 bases left between them. The length of the CDR3 is 12 residues. The CDR3 nucleotides read TGCGCCAGCAGCCAAGGGGCAGATACGCAGTATTTT. Residues: CASSQGADTQYF.

The rearrangement joins TRBV29-1 to TRBJ2-7; 8 bases are a match to TRBD1. The CDR3 sequence is 14 residues long. Germline CDR1 and CDR2: SQVTM and ANQGSEA. V shed 4 bases, J shed 1 base, and the junction held 6 bases outside the gene matches. DNA of the CDR3: TGCAGCGTTGCACAGGACAGGGCATCCTACGAGCAGTACTTC. Translation gives CSVAQDRASYEQYF.